This T cell receptor beta chain emerged from a study of CD8+ T cells in alopecia areata. Deletions cut 2 bases from V and 5 bases from J, with 18 bases between. The V gene's germline CDR1 is LGHNA and CDR2 YSLEER. This CDR3 has 16 amino acids. Reverse transcribed after extraction, RNA yielded cDNA as the sequencing template. Sequencing was performed with immunoSEQ multiplex PCR; in TCRdb, only in-frame clones are kept and a portion is missing. Of 120,000 or so clones listed, roughly 54% were seen once; the top ten hold 4.5%. The sequence was collected from a human donor with alopecia areata. Sample: CD4+ T cells sorted from blood, taken at week 0. The chain recombines TRBV4-3 with TRBJ2-5; D tentatively reads TRBD1 or TRBD2 (5 bases each). In DNA, the CDR3 is TGCGCCAGCAGCCAATCCCATGGAGGCTGGGGGGAGACCCAGTACTTC. Translating it yields CASSQSHGGWGETQYF.